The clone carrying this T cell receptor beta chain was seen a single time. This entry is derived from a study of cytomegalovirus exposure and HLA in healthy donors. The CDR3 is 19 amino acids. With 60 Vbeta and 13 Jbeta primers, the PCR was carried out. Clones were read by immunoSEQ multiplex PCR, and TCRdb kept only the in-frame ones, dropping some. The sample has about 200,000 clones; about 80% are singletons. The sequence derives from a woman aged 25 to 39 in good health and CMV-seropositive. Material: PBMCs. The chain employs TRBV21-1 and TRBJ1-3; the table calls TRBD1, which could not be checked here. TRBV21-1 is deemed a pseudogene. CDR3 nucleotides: TGTGCCAGCAGCAGCCAAGGTTTCGGCAGGCCGAGCTCTGGAAACACCATATATTTT. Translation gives CASSSQGFGRPSSGNTIYF.